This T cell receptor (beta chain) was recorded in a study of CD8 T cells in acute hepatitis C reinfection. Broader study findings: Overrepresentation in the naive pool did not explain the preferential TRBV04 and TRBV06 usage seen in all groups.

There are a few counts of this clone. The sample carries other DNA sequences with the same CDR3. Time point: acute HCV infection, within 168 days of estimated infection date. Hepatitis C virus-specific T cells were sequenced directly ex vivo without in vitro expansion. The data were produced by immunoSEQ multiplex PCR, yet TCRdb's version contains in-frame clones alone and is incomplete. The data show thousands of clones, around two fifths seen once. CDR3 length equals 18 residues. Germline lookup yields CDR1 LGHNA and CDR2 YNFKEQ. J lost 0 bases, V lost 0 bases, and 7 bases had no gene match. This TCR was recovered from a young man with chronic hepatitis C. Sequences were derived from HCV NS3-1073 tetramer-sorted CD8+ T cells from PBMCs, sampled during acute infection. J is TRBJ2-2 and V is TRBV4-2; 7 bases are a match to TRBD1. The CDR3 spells CASSQEVAGGTNTGELFF. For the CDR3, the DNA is TGTGCCAGCAGCCAAGAGGTCGCAGGGGGAACGAACACCGGGGAGCTGTTTTTT.